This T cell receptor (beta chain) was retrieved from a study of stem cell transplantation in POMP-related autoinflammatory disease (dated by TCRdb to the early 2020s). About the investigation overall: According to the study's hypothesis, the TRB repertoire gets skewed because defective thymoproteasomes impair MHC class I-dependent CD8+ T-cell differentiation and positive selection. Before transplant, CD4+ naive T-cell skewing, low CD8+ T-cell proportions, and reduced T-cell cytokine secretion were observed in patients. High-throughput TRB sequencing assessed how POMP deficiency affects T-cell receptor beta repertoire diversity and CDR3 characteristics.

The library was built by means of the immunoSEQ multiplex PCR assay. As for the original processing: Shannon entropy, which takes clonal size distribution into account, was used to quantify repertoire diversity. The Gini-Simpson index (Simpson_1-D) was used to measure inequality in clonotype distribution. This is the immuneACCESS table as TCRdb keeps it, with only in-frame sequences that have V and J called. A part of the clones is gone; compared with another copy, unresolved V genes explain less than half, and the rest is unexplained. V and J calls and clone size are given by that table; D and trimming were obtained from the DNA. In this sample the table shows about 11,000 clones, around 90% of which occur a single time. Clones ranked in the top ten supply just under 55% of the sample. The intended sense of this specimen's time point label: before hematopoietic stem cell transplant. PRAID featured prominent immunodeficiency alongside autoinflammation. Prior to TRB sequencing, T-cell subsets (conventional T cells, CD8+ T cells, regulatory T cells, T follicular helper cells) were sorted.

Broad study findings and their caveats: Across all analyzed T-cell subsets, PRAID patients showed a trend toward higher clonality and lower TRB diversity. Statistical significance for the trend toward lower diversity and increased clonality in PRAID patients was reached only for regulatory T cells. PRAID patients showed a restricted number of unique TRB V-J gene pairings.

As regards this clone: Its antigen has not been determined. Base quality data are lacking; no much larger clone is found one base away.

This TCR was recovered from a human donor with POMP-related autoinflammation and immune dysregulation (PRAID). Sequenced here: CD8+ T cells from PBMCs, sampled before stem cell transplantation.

The CDR3 loop reads CATTGDSSGNTIYF. The DNA sequence is TGTGCCACTACGGGAGACAGCTCTGGAAACACCATATATTTT. The rearrangement combines TRBV2 with TRBJ1-3; TRBD1 is possibly the D segment (5 matching bases). CDR1 SNHLY and CDR2 FYNNEI were looked up in the germline V gene. V is clipped by 10 bases and J by 0 bases, and the sequence between their germline boundaries is 13 bases long. The CDR3 runs 14 residues from the cysteine to the phenylalanine. The DNA shown is the 42-base CDR3, in frame from base 1.